The subject of this entry is one T cell receptor beta chain. Its specificity is unknown. These data come from a study of radiation and T cells in renal cell carcinoma. General observations from the study: Without pretreatment biopsies, baseline tumor clonotype presence was undetermined.

Time point defined: blood 4 weeks post-SBRT, at nephrectomy. The treatment: 15 Gy SBRT to primary tumor, nephrectomy 4 weeks later. The tumor was a clear cell renal cell carcinoma. With 7 bases removed from V and 2 bases from J, the gap between germline ends came to 12 bases. From germline, CDR1 is SGHVS and CDR2 FQNEAQ. The CDR3 totals 13 residues. Some clones are missing from TCRdb's copy, which holds only in-frame ones; the method was immunoSEQ multiplex PCR. The sample has tens of thousands of clones, around four fifths seen once; the top ten hold approximately 8.6%. The genes are TRBV7-8 and TRBJ2-7, with D perhaps matching TRBD1 (6 bases). This specimen was blood, taken from a patient whose treatment included radiotherapy and nephrectomy. The receptor comes from a man in his fifties with renal cell carcinoma. The CDR3 loop reads CASTGTPPYEQYF. CDR3 nucleotide sequence: TGTGCCAGCACCGGGACACCACCCTACGAGCAGTACTTC.